This record concerns one T cell receptor beta chain sequence. It has no known antigen specificity. No base-level quality is on record; no much larger clone is a single base apart. This entry belongs to a study of blood T cell repertoires in COVID-19 (dated by TCRdb to 2020 to 2022). For the study in its entirety: Samples covering the acute and convalescent phases of COVID-19 were provided by collaborators in the United States, Italy and Spain. The material from the prospective study consisted of cDNA or gDNA derived from T cells, B-cell-depleted T cells, or PBMCs. Deeply sampled blood TCRbeta repertoires from subjects exposed to, actively infected with, or recovered from COVID-19 were included in the dataset. The repertoires were released in a freely available public database meant as a resource for research on the immune response to SARS-CoV-2. The samples were drawn from the first 160 participants of the ongoing ImmuneRACE study and from 950 to 1,500 subjects provided by 6 global collaborators. Nearly every sample came with metadata listing a de-identified subject ID, COVID-19 status, age in years and sex. Where HLA class I and class II types were available, the types were taken from metadata supplied by the sample provider, not from assay-based typing. Findings and caveats that apply to the study as a whole: Clinical and demographic metadata were provided uncurated, with the amount varying by source and participant.

The immunoSEQ Assay, a bias-controlled multiplex PCR, was used to amplify TCRbeta CDR3 regions from genomic DNA. As for the original processing: The number of nucleated cells in each sample was estimated by amplification of reference gene primers within the assay. To quantify the absolute abundance of each unique TCRbeta CDR3 rearrangement, sequence reads were collapsed and filtered. Productive Simpson clonality was computed per sample as the square root of Simpson's diversity index over productive rearrangements. In TCRdb, the immuneACCESS table is reduced to in-frame sequences with V and J assigned. These tables do not hold every clone; where another copy was compared, an unresolved V gene accounts for under half, and the others remain unexplained. V, J and clone size reflect that table, while D and trimming were determined from the DNA. For this sample the table gives around 120,000 clones, of which roughly 80% were detected only once. The top ten constitute 2% to 3% of the sample.

The V and J ends are trimmed by 5 bases and 5 bases, leaving 4 bases between them. CDR1 and CDR2 (LGHNT, FRNRAP) derive from the germline V gene. Reading from cysteine to phenylalanine, the CDR3 counts 11 amino acids. The CDR3 DNA has 33 bases and is translated from base 1. Each collaborating institution followed its own protocols to collect whole blood in K2EDTA tubes. For TCRbeta analysis, collaborator samples were shipped as frozen whole blood, as isolated PBMCs, or as DNA extracted from either sample type. Sequencing was done on a sample of peripheral blood. The chain links TRBV12-5 with TRBJ1-5; the D gene cannot be named for sure. This TCR was sampled from a man aged 45-60 years with acute or convalescent COVID-19. The CDR3 has the sequence CASGPYQPQHF. The DNA sequence reads TGTGCTAGTGGTCCGTATCAGCCCCAGCATTTT.